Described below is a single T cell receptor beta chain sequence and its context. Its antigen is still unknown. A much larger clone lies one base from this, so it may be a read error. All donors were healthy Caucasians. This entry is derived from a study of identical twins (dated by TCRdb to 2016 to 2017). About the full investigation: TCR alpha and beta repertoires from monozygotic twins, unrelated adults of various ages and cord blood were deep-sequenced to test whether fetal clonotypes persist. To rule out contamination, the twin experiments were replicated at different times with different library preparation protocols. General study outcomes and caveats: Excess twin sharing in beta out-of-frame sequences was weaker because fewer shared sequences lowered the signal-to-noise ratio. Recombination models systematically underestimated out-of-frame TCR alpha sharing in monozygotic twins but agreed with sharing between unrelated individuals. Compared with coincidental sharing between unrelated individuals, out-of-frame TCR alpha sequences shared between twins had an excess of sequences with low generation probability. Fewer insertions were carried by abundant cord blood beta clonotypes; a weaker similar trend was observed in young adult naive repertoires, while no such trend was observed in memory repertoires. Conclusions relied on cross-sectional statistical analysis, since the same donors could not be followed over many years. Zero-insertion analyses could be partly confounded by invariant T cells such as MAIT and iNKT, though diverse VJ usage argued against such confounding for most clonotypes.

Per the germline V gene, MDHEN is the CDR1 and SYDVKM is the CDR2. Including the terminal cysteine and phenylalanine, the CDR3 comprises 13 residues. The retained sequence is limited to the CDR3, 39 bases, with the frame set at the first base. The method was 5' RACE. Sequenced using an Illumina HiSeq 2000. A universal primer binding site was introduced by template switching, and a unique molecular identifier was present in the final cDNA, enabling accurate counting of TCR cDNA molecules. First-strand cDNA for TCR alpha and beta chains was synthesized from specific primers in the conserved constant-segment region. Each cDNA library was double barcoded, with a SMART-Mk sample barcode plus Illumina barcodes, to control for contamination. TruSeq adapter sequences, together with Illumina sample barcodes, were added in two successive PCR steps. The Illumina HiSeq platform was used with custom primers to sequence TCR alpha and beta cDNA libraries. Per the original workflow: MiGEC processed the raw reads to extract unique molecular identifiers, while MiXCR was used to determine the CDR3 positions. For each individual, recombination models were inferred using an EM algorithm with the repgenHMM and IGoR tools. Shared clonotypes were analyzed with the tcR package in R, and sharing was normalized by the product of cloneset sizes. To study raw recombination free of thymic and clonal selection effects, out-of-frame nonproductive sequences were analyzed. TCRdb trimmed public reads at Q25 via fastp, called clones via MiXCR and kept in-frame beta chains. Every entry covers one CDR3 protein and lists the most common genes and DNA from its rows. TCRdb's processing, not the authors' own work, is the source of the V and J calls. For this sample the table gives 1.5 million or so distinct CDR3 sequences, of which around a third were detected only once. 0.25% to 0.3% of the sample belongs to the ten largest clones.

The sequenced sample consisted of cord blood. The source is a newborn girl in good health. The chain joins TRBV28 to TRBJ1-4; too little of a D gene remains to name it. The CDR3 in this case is CASSDTTNEELFF. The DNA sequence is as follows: TGTGCCAGCAGTGACACAACTAATGAAGAACTGTTTTTT.